Given below is one TCR beta chain in context. In its sample, this clone was seen once. What antigen it recognizes has not been identified. No base qualities exist here, and no much larger clone lies one base off it. Each PCR received spiked-in synthetic TCR analog templates so that absolute template abundance could be estimated from read counts. The immunoSEQ assay was used to amplify TCRbeta CDR3 regions from genomic DNA with bias-controlled V and J gene primers. Rearranged TCRbeta segments were sequenced at approximately 20X coverage. Per the original workflow: Sequencing errors were corrected by clustering, and CDR3s were annotated against IMGT so that V, D and J genes could be assigned. Downstream analyses used only productive TCRbeta rearrangements and left out out-of-frame or stop-codon sequences. Clonality was calculated as one minus the Shannon entropy normalized by the log of the number of unique productive sequences. Fisher's exact test with Benjamini-Hochberg correction, using a cutoff of adjusted p below 0.01, was how clones that differed between time points or between blood and tumor were identified. TCRdb carries this immuneACCESS record with in-frame sequences only. Its versions omit some clonotypes, under half of them owing to an unresolved V gene in the studies checked, with the rest unexplained. That table gives V, J and clone size, and the DNA gave D and trimming. A total of under 90,000 clones appear in this sample, more than 90% of them only once. The leading ten clones occupy 9.4% of the sample.

This sample is part of a study of PD-L1 blockade in urothelial cancer (dated by TCRdb to about 2017). As for the study more broadly: Every patient began therapy in the mid-2010s and was given atezolizumab 1,200 mg intravenously every 3 weeks. Roughly 10 patients reached durable clinical benefit, while some 19 patients did not. Pretreatment tumor samples and matched peripheral blood, collected serially before and after atezolizumab treatment, underwent TCR sequencing. The study, an exploratory multi-omic analysis, examined somatic, immune and clinical correlates of response to PD-L1 blockade with atezolizumab in urothelial cancer. Progression-free survival longer than 6 months counted as durable clinical benefit, and TCR features were additionally tested against both progression-free and overall survival. About 90% of the roughly 30 patients were identified as males with urothelial cancer of bladder origin, and a prior smoking history was reported by 18 of 29 patients. A median of around 150,000 T cells and some 84,000 unique TCRs was obtained from blood samples, and a median clonality of approximately 0.08 was observed. Pretreatment blood TCR-seq was available for fewer than 30 patients, at least one posttreatment blood collection was obtained for 25 or so patients, and tumor TCR-seq was available for 25 or so patients. An ECOG performance status of 0 or 1 was recorded for the patients, and 0 to 3 prior chemotherapy regimens had been received by the patients. In the same patients who had TCR sequencing, pretreatment tumors also underwent whole exome sequencing and RNA sequencing. Blood samples were analyzed 3 weeks after the start of treatment (second dose) and 6 weeks after the start of treatment.

A total of around 30 patients with locally advanced or metastatic urothelial carcinoma, treated at Memorial Sloan Kettering on a trial protocol, made up the cohort. Peripheral blood mononuclear cells were collected pretreatment and during treatment, with between 1 and 8 total time points per patient. The Qiagen DNeasy Blood extraction kit was used to purify genomic DNA from total PBMCs and tumor samples. PBMCs were collected pretreatment and during treatment, and were isolated and stored as previously described. Broad study findings and their caveats: A pretreatment peripheral blood TCR clonality below the median was linked to improved progression-free and overall survival. Because the sample size was small (n ≈ 30) and many of the analyses were exploratory, the results are meant to be hypothesis-generating. Greater expansion of tumor-associated TCR clones in peripheral blood 3 weeks after the start of treatment was observed in patients with durable benefit (n of about 22, p = 0.022).

The germline V gene specifies MDHEN as CDR1 and SYDVKM as CDR2. Including cysteine and phenylalanine, the CDR3 has 14 amino acids. The retained sequence is limited to the CDR3, 42 bases, with the frame set at the first base. V and J are truncated by 2 bases and 7 bases respectively, leaving an intervening sequence of 14 bases. This receptor was identified in a man in his sixties with urothelial cancer. Material: PBMCs, obtained around atezolizumab (anti-PD-L1) treatment. The chain was built from TRBV28 and TRBJ2-5; a tentative D call is TRBD1 (6 bases match). The DNA reads TGTGCCAGCAGTTTAGACAGGCGATTAAGGACCCAGTACTTC. This translates into CASSLDRRLRTQYF.